These 26 T cell receptor beta chains came from one sample sequenced in a study of blood T cell repertoires in COVID-19. Profiled with immunoSEQ multiplex PCR; TCRdb holds only in-frame clones, not every one. The sample records 35,000 to 50,000 clones, 80% to 90% being singletons. Sequencing was done on a sample of peripheral blood. The source of these receptors is a woman in her sixties or seventies in a cohort sampled during active COVID-19.

V gene TRBV10-2 combines with J gene TRBJ1-5; no clear D. Germline-derived CDR1 and CDR2 are WSHSY and SAAADI. This CDR3 has 14 amino acids. Trimming pared 6 bases from V and 2 bases from J, leaving 11 bases between. The chain's CDR3 is CASSEALGNQPQHF. As DNA, the CDR3 is TGCGCCAGCAGCGAGGCGCTGGGCAATCAGCCCCAGCATTTT.

This chain connects TRBV2 to TRBJ2-6, with no clear D. The CDR3 covers 15 residues. The germline V and J ends were trimmed by 7 bases and 4 bases, with 14 bases remaining between them. Germline-derived CDR1 and CDR2 are SNHLY and FYNNEI. The CDR3 region has the DNA TGTGCCAGCACCCTGTCAGGTGCGGGGGCCAACGTCCTGACTTTC. It is translated as CASTLSGAGANVLTF.

The CDR3 DNA reads as TGTGCCAGCGGGACAGGGTACCTTAGCACAGATACGCAGTATTTT. It yields the protein CASGTGYLSTDTQYF. V usage is TRBV9 and J usage is TRBJ2-3; TRBD1 matches at 9 bases. Germline CDR1 SGDLS, CDR2 YYNGEE. This CDR3 comprises 15 residues. V gave up 7 bases and J gave up 0 bases; unmatched junction bases: 6. The full variable domain, in which reference TRBV9 and TRBJ2-3 provide the parts outside the CDR3, is DSGVTQTPKHLITATGQRVTLRCSPRSGDLSVYWYQQSLDQGLQFLIQYYNGEERAKGNILERFSAQQFPDLHSELNLSSLELGDSALYFCASGTGYLSTDTQYFGPGTRLTVL.

The chain has TRBV19 and TRBJ2-5; 7 bases line up with TRBD2. Germline V gene sequence: CDR1 LNHDA, CDR2 SQIVND (reference sequence). The V segment lost 2 bases and the J segment 2 bases; nucleotides outside the gene matches: 8. The length of the CDR3 is 16 residues. This CDR3 reads CASSIIGGRVQETQYF. CDR3 nucleotides: TGTGCCAGTAGTATAATAGGAGGGAGGGTACAAGAGACCCAGTACTTC.

V usage is TRBV7-2 and J usage is TRBJ1-6, with TRBD1 as a possible D gene (5 bases). Germline CDR1 SGHTA, CDR2 FQGNSA. The CDR3 has 13 amino acids. Between the trimmed V and J ends, which lost 6 bases and 8 bases, there was a span of 11 bases. CDR3 in DNA: TGTGCCAGCAGAGGCCAGGGCGATTCACCCCTCCACTTT. As protein: CASRGQGDSPLHF.

The rearrangement uses TRBV7-9 and TRBJ2-1, with D hard to call. This CDR3 is built from 12 residues. Germline V gene lookup returns CDR1 SEHNR and CDR2 FQNEAQ (reference sequence). The ends were cut back, 1 base at V and 8 bases at J, with 6 bases in the middle. CDR3 nucleotides: TGTGCCAGCAGCTTAGTCCTCTATGAGCAGTTCTTC. Translation: CASSLVLYEQFF.

This clone was observed a single time. The V call is TRBV28, the J call TRBJ2-1, with TRBD2 matching over 8 bases. The CDR3 runs to 16 residues. The germline gives CDR1 MDHEN, CDR2 SYDVKM. The trim removed 4 bases at V and 3 bases at J, leaving 8 bases unmatched. CDR3 DNA: TGTGCCAGCAGTTCAATGGGACTAGTGGGCTACAATGAGCAGTTCTTC. Translation: CASSSMGLVGYNEQFF. The full variable domain, in which reference TRBV28 and TRBJ2-1 provide the parts outside the CDR3, is DVKVTQSSRYLVKRTGEKVFLECVQDMDHENMFWYRQDPGLGLRLIYFSYDVKMKEKGDIPEGYSVSREKKERFSLILESASTNQTSMYLCASSSMGLVGYNEQFFGPGTRLTVL.

This chain uses TRBV28 with TRBJ1-2; 9 positions match TRBD1. This CDR3 contains 17 residues. With V trimmed by 4 bases and J by 2 bases, 11 bases remained unmatched. Germline values: CDR1 MDHEN, CDR2 SYDVKM. For the CDR3, the DNA is TGTGCCAGCAGTTCCCCGACAGGGGGGCCTTCAAACTATGGCTACACCTTC. Translation: CASSSPTGGPSNYGYTF.

J is TRBJ1-3 and V is TRBV19, with D perhaps TRBD1 (5 bases). CDR3 size: 14 residues. In germline, CDR1 is LNHDA, CDR2 SQIVND (reference sequence). V was cut by 7 bases and J by 3 bases, with 13 bases left in between. This CDR3 is CASTNRQNGNTIYF. CDR3 nucleotides: TGTGCCAGTACCAACCGACAGAATGGAAACACCATATATTTT.

This sequence joins TRBV6-2 or TRBV6-3 and TRBJ1-5, with D possibly matching TRBD1 (6 bases). The length of the CDR3 is 14 residues. The V end was cut by 5 bases, the J end by 4 bases, with 12 bases between. The germline V gene has CDR1 MNHEY and CDR2 SVGEGT. The CDR3 sequence: CASSTLQGNQPQHF. CDR3 sequence (DNA): TGTGCCAGCAGTACCCTACAGGGAAATCAGCCCCAGCATTTT.

The chain couples TRBV18 to TRBJ2-5, with TRBD1 matching over 7 bases. Germline V gene lookup returns CDR1 KGHSH and CDR2 LQKENI. The CDR3 has 14 residues. J gave up 2 bases and V 3 bases, and 3 bases lay outside the gene matches. The CDR3, as DNA: TGTGCCAGCTCACCCGGGACAGATCAAGAGACCCAGTACTTC. This codes for CASSPGTDQETQYF.

The V call is TRBV7-2, the J call TRBJ2-3; TRBD2 matches at 7 bases. This CDR3 region has 14 residues. Per the germline V gene, CDR1 is SGHTA and CDR2 is FQGNSA. Trimming removed 1 base from V and 5 bases from J; junction bases left unmatched: 3. For the CDR3, the DNA is TGTGCCAGCAGCTTAGGGGTAGCGGGAGATACGCAGTATTTT. It is translated as CASSLGVAGDTQYF.

This clone has a single count. The chain uses TRBV5-6 and TRBJ1-2, with 9 bases that match TRBD1. This CDR3 comprises 16 residues. V trimming: 1 base; J trimming: 4 bases; junction bases outside the gene matches: 8. CDR1 SGHDT and CDR2 YYEEEE come from the germline V gene. CDR3 in amino acids: CASSLTTGQGTYGYTF. In DNA form, the CDR3 reads TGTGCCAGCAGCTTGACTACTGGACAGGGGACCTATGGCTACACCTTC.

The CDR3 bases are TGCAGCGTGGGGCGGGGGGAGTTTGAGCCCCAGCATTTT. It is translated as CSVGRGEFEPQHF. The V and J genes are TRBV29-1 and TRBJ1-5; TRBD1 might be the D (5 bases). This CDR3 is 13 amino acids long. Germline lookup yields CDR1 SQVTM and CDR2 ANQGSEA. Trimming took off 6 bases at V and 8 bases at J, with 17 bases between the two ends.

This clone was seen just once. This sequence joins TRBV6-1 and TRBJ1-2, with D perhaps TRBD1 (5 bases). The CDR3 is 12 amino acids. Deletions cut 5 bases from V and 8 bases from J, with 12 bases between. CDR1 MNHNS and CDR2 SASEGT come from the germline V gene. This CDR3 is CASSINRSGYTF. For the CDR3, the DNA is TGTGCCAGCAGTATCAACAGGAGCGGCTACACCTTC.

This chain connects TRBV7-6 to TRBJ1-1; D remains ambiguous. The CDR3 consists of 13 residues. Germline CDR1 SGHVS, CDR2 FNYEAQ. V lost 5 bases to trimming and J lost 5 bases, with 12 bases between them. This CDR3 is CASSPQARTEAFF. CDR3 nucleotides: TGTGCCAGCAGCCCCCAGGCGAGAACTGAAGCTTTCTTT.

The rearrangement links TRBV6-2 or TRBV6-3 to TRBJ2-1; 10 bases line up with TRBD2. The ends lost 2 bases at V and 6 bases at J; junction bases unmatched: 7. Germline V gene sequence: CDR1 MNHEY, CDR2 SVGEGT. The CDR3 length is 16 residues. CDR3 DNA sequence: TGTGCCAGCAGTTACCCTAGCGGGAGAGTCGGCAATGAGCAGTTCTTC. It encodes CASSYPSGRVGNEQFF.

This clone was recorded once. The V call is TRBV7-9, the J call TRBJ2-1; TRBD1 is a possible D gene (6 bases). This CDR3 contains 14 residues. Trimming left V 5 bases short and J 8 bases short, with 16 bases between. Germline values: CDR1 SEHNR, CDR2 FQNEAQ (reference sequence). CDR3 residues: CASSPPQGRDEQFF. DNA of the CDR3: TGTGCCAGCAGCCCACCACAGGGTAGGGATGAGCAGTTCTTC.

This sequence joins TRBV19 and TRBJ2-4, with a weak D call TRBD2 (6 bases). V lost 1 base and J 3 bases, leaving 10 bases between the germline ends. The CDR3 is 15 residues long. CDR1 and CDR2 (germline): LNHDA, SQIVND (reference sequence). The chain's CDR3 is CASSIGRGGKNIQYF. The CDR3 DNA reads TGTGCCAGTAGTATAGGGAGGGGCGGCAAAAACATTCAGTACTTC.

This chain uses TRBV5-1 with TRBJ2-3; tentatively, D is TRBD1 (6 bases). Looked up from germline, CDR1 is SGHRS and CDR2 is YFSETQ. The length of the CDR3 is 16 residues. V dropped 4 bases and J dropped 2 bases, with 17 bases sitting between them. The CDR3 spells CASSPGTKRSTDTQYF. CDR3 sequence (DNA): TGCGCCAGCAGCCCCGGGACAAAAAGATCCACAGATACGCAGTATTTT.

This clone has only a few counts. The V gene is TRBV27, the J gene TRBJ1-5; D might be TRBD1 (6 bases). The length of the CDR3 is 14 residues. Per germline, CDR1 MNHEY and CDR2 SMNVEV (reference sequence). The ends were cut back, 5 bases at V and 7 bases at J, with 15 bases in the middle. The CDR3 nucleotides read TGTGCCAGCAGTGTTTTACAGGGAAACCAGCCCCAGCATTTT. Its protein product is CASSVLQGNQPQHF.

This clone was recorded only once. Other DNA sequences in the sample encode the same CDR3. The chain recombines TRBV5-1 with TRBJ2-5, with 8 bases that match TRBD1. The CDR3 sequence is 14 residues long. V lost 4 bases to trimming and J lost 5 bases; unmatched junction nucleotides: 7. The germline V gene encodes CDR1 SGHRS and CDR2 YFSETQ. Here the CDR3 reads CASSLGQAQETQYF. Written as DNA, the CDR3 is TGCGCCAGCAGCCTGGGACAGGCCCAGGAGACCCAGTACTTC.

This chain joins TRBV4-1 and TRBJ2-7, with 7 bases that match TRBD2. J was trimmed by 3 bases and V by 4 bases; bases with no gene match: 6. Germline V gives CDR1 MGHRA, CDR2 YSYEKL. This CDR3 comprises 14 residues. This CDR3 reads CASSPTAGNYEQYF. CDR3 coding DNA: TGCGCCAGCAGCCCTACAGCGGGAAACTACGAGCAGTACTTC.

The chain links TRBV24-1 to TRBJ2-1, with a weak D call TRBD2 (6 bases). Per germline, CDR1 KGHDR and CDR2 SFDVKD. Trimming cost V 3 bases and J 7 bases, with 18 bases left between them. This CDR3 contains 16 residues. The CDR3, as DNA: TGTGCCACCAGTGATACGGGAGCGGGTTCCGGGAATGAGCAGTTCTTC. Its protein is CATSDTGAGSGNEQFF.

The chain links TRBV18 to TRBJ2-6, with unresolved D. Trimming removed 1 base from V and 0 bases from J, with 19 bases in between. Germline V gives CDR1 KGHSH, CDR2 LQKENI. This CDR3 has 20 residues. CDR3 sequence reads: CASSPLIFQTRHSGANVLTF. For the CDR3, the DNA is TGTGCCAGCTCACCACTGATTTTTCAGACGCGGCACTCTGGGGCCAACGTCCTGACTTTC.

The genes are TRBV6-1 and TRBJ2-3; TRBD2 aligns across 11 bases. V lost 0 bases, J lost 2 bases, and 1 base stayed unmatched. From germline, CDR1 is MNHNS and CDR2 SASEGT. The CDR3 covers 16 residues. The CDR3 protein is CASSEALAGATDTQYF. CDR3 DNA: TGTGCCAGCAGTGAAGCACTAGCGGGAGCCACAGATACGCAGTATTTT.